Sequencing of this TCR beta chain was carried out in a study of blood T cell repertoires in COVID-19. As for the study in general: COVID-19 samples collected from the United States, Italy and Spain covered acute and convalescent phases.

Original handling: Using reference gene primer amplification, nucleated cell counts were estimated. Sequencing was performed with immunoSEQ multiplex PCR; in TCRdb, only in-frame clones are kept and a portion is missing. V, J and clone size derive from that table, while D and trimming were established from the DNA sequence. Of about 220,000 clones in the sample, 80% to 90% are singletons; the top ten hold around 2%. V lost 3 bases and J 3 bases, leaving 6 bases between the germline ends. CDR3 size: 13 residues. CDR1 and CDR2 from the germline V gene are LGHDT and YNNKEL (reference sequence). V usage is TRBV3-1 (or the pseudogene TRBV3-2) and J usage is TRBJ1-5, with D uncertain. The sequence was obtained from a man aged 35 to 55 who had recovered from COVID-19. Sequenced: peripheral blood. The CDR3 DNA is TGTGCCAGCAGCCAGGGCCACAATCAGCCCCAGCATTTT. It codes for CASSQGHNQPQHF.